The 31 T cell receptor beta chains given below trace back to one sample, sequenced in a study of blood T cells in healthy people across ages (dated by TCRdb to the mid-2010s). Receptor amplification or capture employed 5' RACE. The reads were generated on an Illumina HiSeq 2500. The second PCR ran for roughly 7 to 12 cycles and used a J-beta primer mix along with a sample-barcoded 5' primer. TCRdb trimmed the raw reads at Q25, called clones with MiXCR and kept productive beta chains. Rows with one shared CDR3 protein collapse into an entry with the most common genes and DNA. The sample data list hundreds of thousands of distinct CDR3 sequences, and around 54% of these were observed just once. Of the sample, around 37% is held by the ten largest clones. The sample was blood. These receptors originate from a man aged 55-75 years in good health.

The CDR3 loop is CASSSTMPNEQYF. CDR3 bases: TGTGCCAGCAGTTCCACGATGCCCAACGAGCAGTACTTC. V usage is TRBV28 and J usage is TRBJ2-7; D not certain. There are 13 residues in the CDR3. The germline V and J ends were trimmed by 4 bases and 5 bases, with 12 bases remaining between them. Germline assignment: CDR1 MDHEN and CDR2 SYDVKM.

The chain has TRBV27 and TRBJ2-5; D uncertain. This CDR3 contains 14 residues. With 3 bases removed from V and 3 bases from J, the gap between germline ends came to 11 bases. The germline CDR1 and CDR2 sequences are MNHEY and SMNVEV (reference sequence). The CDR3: CASSFSGQEETQYF. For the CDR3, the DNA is TGTGCCAGCAGTTTTTCGGGCCAAGAAGAGACCCAGTACTTC.

The CDR3 here is CASSPIGAENEQFF. CDR3 in DNA: TGTGCCAGCAGCCCTATCGGCGCCGAGAATGAGCAGTTCTTC. The genes are TRBV4-2 and TRBJ2-1; D is undetermined. V shed 4 bases and J shed 7 bases, with 14 bases lying between them. Per the germline V gene, CDR1 is LGHNA and CDR2 is YNFKEQ. This CDR3 has 14 amino acids.

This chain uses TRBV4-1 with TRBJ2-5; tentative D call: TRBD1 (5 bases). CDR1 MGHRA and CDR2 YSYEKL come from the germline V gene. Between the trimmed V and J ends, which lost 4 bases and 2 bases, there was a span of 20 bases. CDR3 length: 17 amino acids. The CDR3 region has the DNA TGCGCCAGCAGCCCCGACAGCCCCCACAGGTCACAAGAGACCCAGTACTTC. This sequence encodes CASSPDSPHRSQETQYF.

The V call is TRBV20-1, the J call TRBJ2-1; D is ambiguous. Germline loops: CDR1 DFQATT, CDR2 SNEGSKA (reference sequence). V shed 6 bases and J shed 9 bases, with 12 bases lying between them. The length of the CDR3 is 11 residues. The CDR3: CSASSWGEQFF. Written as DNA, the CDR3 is TGCAGTGCGTCCTCCTGGGGTGAGCAGTTCTTC.

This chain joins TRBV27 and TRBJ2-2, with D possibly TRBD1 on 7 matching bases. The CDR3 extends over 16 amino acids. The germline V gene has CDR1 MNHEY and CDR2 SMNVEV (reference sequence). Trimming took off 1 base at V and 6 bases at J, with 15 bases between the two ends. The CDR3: CASSLFGQAGSGELFF. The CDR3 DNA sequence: TGTGCCAGCAGTTTATTCGGACAGGCGGGATCCGGGGAGCTGTTTTTT.

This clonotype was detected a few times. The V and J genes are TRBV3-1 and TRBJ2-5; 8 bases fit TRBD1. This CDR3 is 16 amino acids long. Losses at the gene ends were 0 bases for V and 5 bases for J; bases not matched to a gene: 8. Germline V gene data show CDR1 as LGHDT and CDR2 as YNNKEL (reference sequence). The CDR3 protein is CASSQDQQGVRETQYF. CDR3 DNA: TGTGCCAGCAGCCAAGATCAACAGGGGGTTAGGGAGACCCAGTACTTC.

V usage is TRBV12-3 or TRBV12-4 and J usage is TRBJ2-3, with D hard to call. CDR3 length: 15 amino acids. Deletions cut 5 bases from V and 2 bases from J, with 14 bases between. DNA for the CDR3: TGTGCCAGCAGTCCCGGTCTAGTTCACACAGATACGCAGTATTTT. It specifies CASSPGLVHTDTQYF.

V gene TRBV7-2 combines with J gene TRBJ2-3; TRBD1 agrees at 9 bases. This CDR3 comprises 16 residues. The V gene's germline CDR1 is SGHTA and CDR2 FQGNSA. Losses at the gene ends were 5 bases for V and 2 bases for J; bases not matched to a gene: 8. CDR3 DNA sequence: TGTGCCAGCAGCCCCCGTGGGGACAGGGACACAGATACGCAGTATTTT. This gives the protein CASSPRGDRDTDTQYF.

The CDR3 reads CSVEDGGPPGGAFF. For the CDR3, the DNA is TGCAGCGTTGAAGATGGGGGACCCCCCGGAGGAGCTTTCTTT. This sequence joins TRBV29-1 and TRBJ1-1; D perhaps matches TRBD1 (5 bases). CDR1 is SQVTM and CDR2 is ANQGSEA in the germline V gene. V lost 0 bases to trimming and J lost 10 bases, with 18 bases between them. There are 14 residues in the CDR3.

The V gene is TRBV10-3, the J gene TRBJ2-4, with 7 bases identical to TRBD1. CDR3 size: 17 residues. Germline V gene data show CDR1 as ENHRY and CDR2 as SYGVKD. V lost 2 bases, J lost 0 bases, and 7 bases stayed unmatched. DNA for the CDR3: TGTGCCATCAGTGAGAGGGACAGAAGCTCAGCCAAAAACATTCAGTACTTC. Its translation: CAISERDRSSAKNIQYF.

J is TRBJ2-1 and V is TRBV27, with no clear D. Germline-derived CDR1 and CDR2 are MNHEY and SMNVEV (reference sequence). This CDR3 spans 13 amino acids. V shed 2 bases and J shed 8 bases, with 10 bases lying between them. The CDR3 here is CASSLGVIYEQFF. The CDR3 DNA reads TGTGCCAGCAGTTTAGGGGTTATCTATGAGCAGTTCTTC.

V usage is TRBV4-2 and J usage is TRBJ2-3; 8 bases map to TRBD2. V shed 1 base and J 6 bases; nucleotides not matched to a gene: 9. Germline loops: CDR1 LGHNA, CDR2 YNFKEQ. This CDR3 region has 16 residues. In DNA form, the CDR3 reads TGTGCCAGCAGCCAAGGCGTGCGGGGGGCATTGGATACGCAGTATTTT. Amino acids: CASSQGVRGALDTQYF.

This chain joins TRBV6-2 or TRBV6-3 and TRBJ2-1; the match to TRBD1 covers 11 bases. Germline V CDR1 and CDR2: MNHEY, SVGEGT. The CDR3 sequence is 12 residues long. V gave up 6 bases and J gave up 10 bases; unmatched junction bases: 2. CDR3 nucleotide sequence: TGTGCCAGCAGCGGGACAGGGGGAGAGCAGTTCTTC. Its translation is CASSGTGGEQFF.

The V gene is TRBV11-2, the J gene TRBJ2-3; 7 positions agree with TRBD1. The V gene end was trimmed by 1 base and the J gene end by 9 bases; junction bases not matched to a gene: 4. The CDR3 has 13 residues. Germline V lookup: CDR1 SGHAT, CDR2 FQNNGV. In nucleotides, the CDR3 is TGTGCCAGCAGCTTAGCGGGACAGAACACGCAGTATTTT. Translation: CASSLAGQNTQYF. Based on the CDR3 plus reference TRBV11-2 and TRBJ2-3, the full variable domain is EAGVAQSPRYKIIEKRQSVAFWCNPISGHATLYWYQQILGQGPKLLIQFQNNGVVDDSQLPKDRFSAERLKGVDSTLKIQPAKLEDSAVYLCASSLAGQNTQYFGPGTRLTVL.

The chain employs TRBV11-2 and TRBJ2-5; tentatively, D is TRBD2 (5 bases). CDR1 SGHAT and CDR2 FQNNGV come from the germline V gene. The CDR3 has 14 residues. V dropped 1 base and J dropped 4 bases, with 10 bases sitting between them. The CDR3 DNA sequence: TGTGCCAGCAGCTTAGTTCGTCTAGCAGAGACCCAGTACTTC. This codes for CASSLVRLAETQYF.

CDR3 sequence: CASSRTSGGQNEQFF. The CDR3 region has the DNA TGTGCCAGCAGCCGAACTAGCGGGGGGCAGAATGAGCAGTTCTTC. The chain joins TRBV6-6 to TRBJ2-1, with 12 bases fitting TRBD2. The CDR3 covers 15 residues. After removal of 6 bases from V and 7 bases from J, the junction contained 7 bases not matched to a gene. Germline V gene data show CDR1 as MNHNY and CDR2 as SVGAGI (reference sequence).

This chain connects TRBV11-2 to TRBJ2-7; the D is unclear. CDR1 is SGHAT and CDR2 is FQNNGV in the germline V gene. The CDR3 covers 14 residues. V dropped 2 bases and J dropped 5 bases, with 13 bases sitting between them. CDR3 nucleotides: TGTGCCAGCAGCTTAAAAGGGCCCTCGAACGAGCAGTACTTC. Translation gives CASSLKGPSNEQYF. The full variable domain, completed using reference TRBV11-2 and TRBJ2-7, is EAGVAQSPRYKIIEKRQSVAFWCNPISGHATLYWYQQILGQGPKLLIQFQNNGVVDDSQLPKDRFSAERLKGVDSTLKIQPAKLEDSAVYLCASSLKGPSNEQYFGPGTRLTVT.

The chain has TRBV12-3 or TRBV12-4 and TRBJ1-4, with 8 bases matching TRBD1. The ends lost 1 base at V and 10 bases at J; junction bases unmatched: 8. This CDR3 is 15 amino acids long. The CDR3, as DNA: TGTGCCAGCAGTTTAGACGGACAGGGAAGAGGAAAACTGTTTTTT. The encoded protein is CASSLDGQGRGKLFF.

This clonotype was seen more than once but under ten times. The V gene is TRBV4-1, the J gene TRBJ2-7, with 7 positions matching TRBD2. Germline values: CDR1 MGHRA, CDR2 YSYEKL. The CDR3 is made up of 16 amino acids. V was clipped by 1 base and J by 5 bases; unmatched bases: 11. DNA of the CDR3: TGCGCCAGCAGCCAAGGGGGGACTACCTTTGGGAACGAGCAGTACTTC. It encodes CASSQGGTTFGNEQYF.

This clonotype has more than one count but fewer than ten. Written as DNA, the CDR3 is TGTGCCAGCAGTGCCAGGGGGAGGCGGCTCGGCAAGTACCAAGAGACCCAGTACTTC. This encodes CASSARGRRLGKYQETQYF. This chain uses TRBV6-1 with TRBJ2-5; possible D gene TRBD1, 7 bases. From germline, CDR1 is MNHNS and CDR2 SASEGT. The CDR3 has 19 residues. Between the trimmed V and J ends, which lost 4 bases and 0 bases, there was a span of 24 bases.

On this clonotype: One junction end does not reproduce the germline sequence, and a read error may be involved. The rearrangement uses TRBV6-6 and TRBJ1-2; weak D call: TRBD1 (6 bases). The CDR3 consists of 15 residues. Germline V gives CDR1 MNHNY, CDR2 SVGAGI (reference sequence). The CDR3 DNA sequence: TGTGCCGGCAGTTACGAGGGGGGGATGAACTATGGCTACACCTTC. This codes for CAGSYEGGMNYGYTF.

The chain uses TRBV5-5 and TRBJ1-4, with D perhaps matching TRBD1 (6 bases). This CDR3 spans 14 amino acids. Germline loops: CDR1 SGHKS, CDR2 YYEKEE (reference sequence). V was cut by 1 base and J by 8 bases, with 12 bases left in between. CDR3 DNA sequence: TGTGCCAGCAGCTTGACAGGGATGTTGGAAAAACTGTTTTTT. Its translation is CASSLTGMLEKLFF.

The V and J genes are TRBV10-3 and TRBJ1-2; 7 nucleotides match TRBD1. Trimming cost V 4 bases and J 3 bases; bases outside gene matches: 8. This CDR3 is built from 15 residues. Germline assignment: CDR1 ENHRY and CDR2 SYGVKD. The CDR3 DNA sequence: TGTGCCATCAGTGCGGAGCCGGGACAGTACTATGGCTACACCTTC. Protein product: CAISAEPGQYYGYTF.

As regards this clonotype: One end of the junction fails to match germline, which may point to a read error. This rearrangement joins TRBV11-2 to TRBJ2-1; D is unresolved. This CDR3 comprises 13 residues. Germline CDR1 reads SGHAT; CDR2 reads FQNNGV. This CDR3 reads CASSLGRYNEEFF. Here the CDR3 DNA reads TGTGCCAGCAGCTTAGGCAGATACAATGAGGAGTTCTTC.

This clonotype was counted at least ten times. The CDR3 nucleotides are TGCAGTGCTAGAGATGTGGGGACTAGGTGGGATACGCAGTATTTT. Residues: CSARDVGTRWDTQYF. The J gene is TRBJ2-3, the V gene TRBV20-1; 8 bases match TRBD2. Losses at the gene ends were 0 bases for V and 6 bases for J; bases not matched to a gene: 8. Germline values: CDR1 DFQATT, CDR2 SNEGSKA (reference sequence). The CDR3 is 15 amino acids.

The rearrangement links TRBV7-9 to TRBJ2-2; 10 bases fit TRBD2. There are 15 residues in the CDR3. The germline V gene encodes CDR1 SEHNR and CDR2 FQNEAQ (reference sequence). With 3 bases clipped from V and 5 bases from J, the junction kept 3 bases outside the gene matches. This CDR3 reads CASSLLAGETGELFF. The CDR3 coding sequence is TGTGCCAGCAGCTTGCTAGCGGGGGAGACCGGGGAGCTGTTTTTT.

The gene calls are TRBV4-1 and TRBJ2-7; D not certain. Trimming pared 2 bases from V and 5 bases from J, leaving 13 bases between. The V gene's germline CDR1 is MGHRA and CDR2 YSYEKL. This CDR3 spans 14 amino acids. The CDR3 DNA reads TGCGCCAGCAGCCAACCCCTTAACAAGAACGAGCAGTACTTC. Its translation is CASSQPLNKNEQYF.

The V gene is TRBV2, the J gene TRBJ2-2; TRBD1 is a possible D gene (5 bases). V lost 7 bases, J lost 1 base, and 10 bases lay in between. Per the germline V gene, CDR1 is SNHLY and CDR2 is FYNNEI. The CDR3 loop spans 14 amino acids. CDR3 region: CASKLTENTGELFF. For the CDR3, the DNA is TGTGCCAGCAAGTTGACAGAGAACACCGGGGAGCTGTTTTTT.

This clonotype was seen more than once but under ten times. For the CDR3, the DNA is TGCAGCGTGAACGACGGGGGTACCGATCAGCCCCAGCATTTT. It is translated as CSVNDGGTDQPQHF. This chain connects TRBV29-1 to TRBJ1-5; weak D call: TRBD1 (5 bases). The V end was cut by 6 bases, the J end by 5 bases, with 17 bases between. CDR3 size: 14 residues. Germline V gene data show CDR1 as SQVTM and CDR2 as ANQGSEA.

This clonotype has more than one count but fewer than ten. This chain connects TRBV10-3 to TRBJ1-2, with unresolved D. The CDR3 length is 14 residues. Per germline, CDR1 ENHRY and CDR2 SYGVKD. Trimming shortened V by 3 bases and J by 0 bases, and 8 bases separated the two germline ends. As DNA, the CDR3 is TGTGCCATCAGTGACACAGCCGCTAACTATGGCTACACCTTC. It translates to CAISDTAANYGYTF.